These T cell receptor beta chains were read from a single sample in a study of blood T cells in healthy people across ages. TCRdb reanalysed the 5' RACE reads using MiXCR and keeps one entry per CDR3 protein. The repertoire has 600,000 to 1,000,000 distinct CDR3 sequences, 20% to 25% of them found once; the top ten carry approximately 3.7%. These data are also associated with another study on T cells of mothers and their children.

Material: blood. The receptors originated from a boy younger than 18 in good health. CDR3s leave out the opening cysteine and the closing phenylalanine or tryptophan. Fields, in order: CDR3 protein, clone size, V gene. Rows give clone size only sometimes, using once, few, many, or a class for an expanded clone.

ASSVGIKEKLF - TRBV25-1
ASRGSGTGANVLT few TRBV6-1
SVIAGANTGELF - TRBV29-1
ASSLTGDDYEQY few TRBV5-6
ASSTLSIGNTIY - TRBV12-3/TRBV12-4
ASSLNSVGETQY - TRBV7-3
SVVPGGSSYGYT - TRBV29-1
ASSLGGTGHYEQY few TRBV12-3/TRBV12-4
ASSQSRGGGGANVLT few TRBV7-8
ASSGRDRDTQY - TRBV12-3/TRBV12-4